The sequence of this T cell receptor beta chain was determined in a study of neurological immune-mediated disorders. From the 5' RACE reads, TCRdb called clonotypes with MiXCR, one entry per CDR3 protein. This table holds 20,000 to 30,000 distinct CDR3 sequences, 10% to 15% found once. This CDR3 has 14 amino acids. With 7 bases clipped from V and 7 bases from J, the junction kept 12 bases outside the gene matches. The germline gives CDR1 MNHEY, CDR2 SVGAGI. This clonotype has at least ten counts. The TCR sequence derives from an older woman with HTLV-1-associated myelopathy (HAM/TSP). Sequencing used PBMCs. The chain uses TRBV6-5 and TRBJ2-7, with 8 positions matching TRBD1. The CDR3 DNA reads as TGTGCCAGCACCCACGGGACAGGCCTACAAGAGCAGTACTTC. Residues: CASTHGTGLQEQYF.